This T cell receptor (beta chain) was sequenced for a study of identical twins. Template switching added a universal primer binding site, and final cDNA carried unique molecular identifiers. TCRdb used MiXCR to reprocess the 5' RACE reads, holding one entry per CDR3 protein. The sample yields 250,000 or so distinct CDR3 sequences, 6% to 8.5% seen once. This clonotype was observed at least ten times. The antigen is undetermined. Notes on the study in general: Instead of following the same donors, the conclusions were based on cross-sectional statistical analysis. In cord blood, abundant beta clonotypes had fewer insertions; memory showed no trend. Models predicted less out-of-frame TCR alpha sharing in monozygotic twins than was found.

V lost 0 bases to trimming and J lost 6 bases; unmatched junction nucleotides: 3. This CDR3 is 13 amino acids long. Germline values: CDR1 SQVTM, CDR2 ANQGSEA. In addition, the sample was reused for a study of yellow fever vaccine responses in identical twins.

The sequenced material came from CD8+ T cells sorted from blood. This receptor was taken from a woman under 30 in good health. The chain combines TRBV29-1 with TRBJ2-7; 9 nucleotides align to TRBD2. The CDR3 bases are TGCAGCGTTGAAGAATCTAGCGGGACCGAGCAGTACTTC. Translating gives CSVEESSGTEQYF.